These 2 T cell receptor beta chains originate from one sample sequenced in a study of blood T cell repertoires in COVID-19. Sequencing used immunoSEQ multiplex PCR; TCRdb keeps in-frame clones, though not all of them. The sample lists 180,000 or so clones, approximately 86% occurring once. Sequencing was performed on peripheral blood. These receptors all come from a man aged 55 to 70 with acute or convalescent COVID-19.

This chain joins TRBV12-3 or TRBV12-4 and TRBJ2-3, with a weak D call TRBD2 (5 bases). This CDR3 region has 13 residues. Trimming pared 6 bases from V and 4 bases from J, leaving 11 bases between. The CDR3 bases are TGTGCCAGCAGGAAGGACGGGGCAGATACGCAGTATTTT. It specifies CASRKDGADTQYF.

The chain carries TRBV6-1 and TRBJ1-5; 8 nucleotides match TRBD1. J was trimmed by 2 bases and V by 2 bases; bases with no gene match: 8. Per the germline V gene, CDR1 is MNHNS and CDR2 is SASEGT. This CDR3 is 17 amino acids long. The CDR3 nucleotides read TGTGCCAGCAGTGAACGACAGGGGTGGGGTGGCAATCAGCCCCAGCATTTT. It yields the protein CASSERQGWGGNQPQHF.